Listed below are T cell receptor beta chains from one sample, sequenced in a study of OX40 agonist ivuxolimab in advanced cancers. Repertoires were generated with immunoSEQ multiplex PCR, while TCRdb's copy carries only in-frame clones and drops some. Of 90,000 to 100,000 clones in the sample, less than 90% are singletons; the top ten hold 0.82%. The sequencing here drew on CD4+ or CD8+ T cells sorted from blood, taken in a trial of the OX40 agonist ivuxolimab. The receptors derive from an adult with an advanced solid tumor such as melanoma, head and neck, liver or kidney cancer. The conserved cysteine and the conserved F or W are not part of the CDR3 here. A D gene is named only where the DNA matches it firmly. Only part of the rows carry a size: once, few, many, or a class if the clone is expanded.

v_call,clone_size,d_call,j_call,cdr3_aa
TRBV7-9,NA,NA,TRBJ1-1,ASSSLDREAF
TRBV6-1,NA,TRBD2,TRBJ2-1,ASSGFTSGSYNEQF
TRBV28,once,NA,TRBJ2-3,ASSSITDTQY
TRBV2,NA,NA,TRBJ1-2,ASSEVNGYT
TRBV27,NA,TRBD1,TRBJ1-1,ASSRRQGEAF
TRBV5-3,NA,NA,TRBJ1-3,ARSLEGLKNTIY
TRBV9,NA,TRBD1,TRBJ2-3,ASSVLTTGGTDTQY
TRBV6-6,NA,NA,TRBJ1-2,ASSPVSGGARGYT
TRBV2,NA,NA,TRBJ2-2,ASRPAANTGELF
TRBV5-1,NA,NA,TRBJ2-1,ASSLGTGGSYNEQF
TRBV19,NA,TRBD1,TRBJ1-1,ASSTRDRDTEAF
TRBV15,NA,NA,TRBJ1-3,ATAERGTGGNTIY
TRBV10-2,NA,NA,TRBJ2-2,ATRGARGTGELF
TRBV7-3,NA,TRBD2,TRBJ2-2,ASSLLAGVTGELF
TRBV6-5,once,TRBD1,TRBJ1-1,ASSSRTGGSTEAF
TRBV29-1,NA,NA,TRBJ2-2,SVLRHPLTGELF
TRBV30,NA,TRBD1,TRBJ1-1,AWRWTGGNTEAF
TRBV9,NA,TRBD2,TRBJ2-1,ASSLSPGTSGSDEQF
TRBV28,once,NA,TRBJ1-1,ASTLDTEAF
TRBV6-1,NA,NA,TRBJ2-1,ASSERGDNEQF
TRBV7-9,NA,NA,TRBJ1-5,ASSLGTEVPQH
TRBV28,NA,TRBD1,TRBJ2-7,ASCSGQPPYEQY
TRBV29-1,NA,NA,TRBJ2-5,SVGETQY
TRBV9,NA,NA,TRBJ1-1,ASSVGQGPVDTEAF
TRBV18,NA,TRBD2,TRBJ2-1,ASSPISSGRAGEQF
TRBV5-1,NA,NA,TRBJ2-5,ASSLAGLGGETQY
TRBV2,NA,TRBD2,TRBJ2-2,ASSEGTSGSAGELF
TRBV2,NA,NA,TRBJ1-1,ASSDRWDTEAF
TRBV19,NA,NA,TRBJ2-2,ASSKGYPGTGELF
TRBV19,NA,NA,TRBJ2-1,ASSMDRDNEQF
TRBV10-3,NA,TRBD2,TRBJ2-1,AISGGLADVNEQF
TRBV5-1,NA,NA,TRBJ2-5,ASSLDGETQY
TRBV7-9,NA,NA,TRBJ2-6,ASSPGANVLT
TRBV2,NA,TRBD1,TRBJ1-4,ASLPGTDNEKLF
TRBV5-6,NA,TRBD2,TRBJ2-1,ASSWVRGAGGLAYNEQF
TRBV9,NA,NA,TRBJ2-1,ASSVLSGGEQF
TRBV5-4,NA,NA,TRBJ1-6,ASSLQADSPLH
TRBV18,NA,NA,TRBJ1-5,ASSPGRSNQPQH
TRBV5-1,NA,NA,TRBJ2-7,ASSLEPGYEQY
TRBV2,NA,NA,TRBJ1-1,ASKGYTEAF
TRBV14,NA,NA,TRBJ1-2,ASSQYSEGGSGYT
TRBV30,NA,NA,TRBJ2-3,AWTPQIRDTQY
TRBV27,NA,NA,TRBJ1-1,ASKTGEGGKAF
TRBV19,NA,NA,TRBJ2-6,ASSPGVSGANVLT
TRBV10-2,NA,TRBD1,TRBJ2-4,ASSEQGDLSQY
TRBV5-5,NA,NA,TRBJ2-5,ASSLEYQGLEETQY
TRBV7-8,NA,TRBD2,TRBJ2-3,ASSLERGRGLRTDTQY
TRBV7-2,NA,NA,TRBJ1-3,ASSFTQGGGNTIY
TRBV10-3,NA,NA,TRBJ2-7,AIRQTYEQY
TRBV28,once,NA,TRBJ2-2,ASRSTGTATGELF
TRBV11-2,NA,NA,TRBJ2-2,ASSLTLRSTGELF
TRBV6-1,NA,NA,TRBJ2-5,ASSEARQVAQETQY